This T cell receptor beta chain emerged from a study of monozygotic twins with inflammatory bowel disease. This CDR3 is built from 13 residues. The V gene's germline CDR1 is MNHEY and CDR2 SVGEGT. Sampling involved one blood draw (about 2.7 ml) for every donor. Each sample's cDNA came from eight separate reactions. TCRdb re-called the 5' RACE reads and shows each CDR3 protein once, DNA omitted. The listing records a few hundred thousand distinct CDR3 sequences. The sample was blood. The V gene is TRBV6-2 or TRBV6-3, the J gene TRBJ2-5. The sequence was obtained from a human donor with ulcerative colitis or Crohn's disease, or a healthy co-twin of an affected twin (not recorded which). CDR3 in amino acids: CASSYSGLQTQYF.